This is a list of T cell receptor beta chains from one sample in a study of T cell responses to AZD1222 COVID-19 vaccine. Measured with immunoSEQ multiplex PCR; TCRdb has only the in-frame clones, and not every one. The sample consists of under 200,000 clones, more than 75% of them appearing once. The material was peripheral blood, obtained 28 days after the second AZD1222 dose. These receptors all stem from an adult who received the AZD1222 COVID-19 vaccine. Both conserved end residues are part of each CDR3. A D gene is named only where the DNA matches it firmly. Clone size is given for some rows only: seen once, a few or many times, or a class if the clone is expanded.

cdr3_aa cdr3_nt j_call d_call v_call clone_size
CASSVSSGTLEQYF TGTGCCAGCAGCGTATCCTCAGGAACTCTCGAGCAGTACTTC TRBJ2-7 . TRBV9 once
CASSFGEVMNTEAFF TGTGCCAGCAGCTTTGGGGAAGTAATGAACACTGAAGCTTTCTTT TRBJ1-1 . TRBV7-9 .
CASKVVPSVGQGSPLHF TGTGCCAGCAAAGTAGTCCCCAGTGTAGGACAGGGATCACCCCTCCACTTT TRBJ1-6 TRBD1 TRBV2 .
CASSRNTNEKLFF TGTGCCAGCTCACGAAACACTAATGAAAAACTGTTTTTT TRBJ1-4 . TRBV18 .
CASSQDRNQPQHF TGTGCCAGCAGCCAAGACCGGAATCAGCCCCAGCATTTT TRBJ1-5 . TRBV14 once
CASSIDMGAEAFF TGTGCCAGTAGTATTGATATGGGAGCTGAAGCTTTCTTT TRBJ1-1 . TRBV19 .
CASNQQGLGAFF TGTGCCAGCAATCAACAGGGCCTAGGGGCTTTCTTT TRBJ1-1 . TRBV12-3/TRBV12-4 .
CSAPLGGGAFF TGCAGTGCTCCCCTGGGCGGGGGAGCTTTCTTT TRBJ1-1 . TRBV20-1 once
CATADKGGHLRYPPLHF TGTGCCACCGCTGATAAGGGGGGGCATTTAAGATATCCACCCCTCCACTTT TRBJ1-6 . TRBV19 .
CAISDWTGGSGNTIYF TGTGCCATCAGTGATTGGACAGGGGGCTCTGGAAACACCATATATTTT TRBJ1-3 TRBD1 TRBV10-3 .
CASSLSSPDEQFF TGTGCCAGCAGTTTATCGTCTCCCGATGAGCAGTTCTTC TRBJ2-1 . TRBV27 once
CASSPGPRGAFF TGTGCCAGCAGTCCCGGGCCCCGGGGGGCTTTCTTT TRBJ1-1 . TRBV6-5 .
CASSSPRGGSLGSGYTF TGTGCCAGCAGCTCGCCCAGGGGGGGCTCCCTTGGGAGTGGCTACACCTTC TRBJ1-2 TRBD1 TRBV7-8 .
CAISAKSSRTDTQYF TGTGCCATCAGTGCAAAAAGCTCCCGCACAGATACGCAGTATTTT TRBJ2-3 . TRBV10-3 .
CAWVLAGPYNEQFF TGTGCCTGGGTTCTAGCGGGACCCTACAATGAGCAGTTCTTC TRBJ2-1 TRBD2 TRBV30 once
CASTQGGWDTEAFF TGTGCCAGCACCCAGGGGGGGTGGGACACTGAAGCTTTCTTT TRBJ1-1 TRBD1 TRBV3-1/TRBV3-2 once
CAISKGSGPEQYF TGTGCCATTTCCAAGGGATCCGGACCCGAGCAGTACTTC TRBJ2-7 . TRBV2 .
CACQGNEQFF TGTGCCTGCCAGGGAAATGAGCAGTTCTTC TRBJ2-1 . TRBV30 .
CASATAEPTDTQYF TGTGCCAGCGCCACGGCCGAGCCCACAGATACGCAGTATTTT TRBJ2-3 . TRBV3-1/TRBV3-2 .
CASSTAPGDTIYF TGTGCCAGCAGCACGGCCCCCGGGGACACCATATATTTT TRBJ1-3 . TRBV12-3/TRBV12-4 .
CAWSRSLWNGNTIYF TGTGCCTGGAGTAGATCCCTCTGGAATGGAAACACCATATATTTT TRBJ1-3 . TRBV30 .
CATSRDRSGMVSQPQHF TGTGCCACCAGCAGAGATAGAAGCGGGATGGTAAGCCAGCCCCAGCATTTT TRBJ1-5 . TRBV15 once
CASSEGHEQFF TGTGCCAGCAGCGAAGGGCATGAGCAGTTCTTC TRBJ2-1 . TRBV5-4 .
CASNFLGGNSNQPQHF TGTGCCAGTAACTTCCTGGGCGGGAATAGCAATCAGCCCCAGCATTTT TRBJ1-5 . TRBV19 .
CAWSRQGAFGNQPQHF TGTGCCTGGAGTAGACAGGGGGCGTTTGGCAATCAGCCCCAGCATTTT TRBJ1-5 TRBD1 TRBV30 .
CASRSSNTEAFF TGTGCCAGCAGGAGTAGCAACACTGAAGCTTTCTTT TRBJ1-1 . TRBV10-3 .
CASSFPPRLAGDNEQFF TGTGCCAGCAGTTTTCCCCCCCGACTAGCGGGGGATAATGAGCAGTTCTTC TRBJ2-1 TRBD2 TRBV28 .